This record concerns one T cell receptor (beta chain) sequence. Runs used v3.0 of the immunoSEQ assay and were done at survey level. The table came from immunoSEQ multiplex PCR; TCRdb's copy has only in-frame clones and leaves some out. The sample lists about 29,000 clones; 85% to 90% were seen once. This record belongs to a study of long-term antiretroviral therapy in people with HIV. This specimen was unsorted PBMCs, taken 0.5 years after starting antiretroviral therapy. This TCR was recovered from a woman younger than 30 with HIV.

The CDR3 DNA reads TGTGCCAGCAGCTCTTGGACTAGCGTCATGCAAGAGACCCAGTACTTC. This sequence encodes CASSSWTSVMQETQYF. The gene calls are TRBV5-5 and TRBJ2-5; 9 bases map to TRBD2. CDR1 and CDR2 (germline): SGHKS, YYEKEE (reference sequence). Germline trimming cut 3 bases from V and 2 bases from J; bases unmatched to any gene: 8. The length of the CDR3 is 16 residues.